This entry is about one T cell receptor beta chain. Antigen: not known. The data stem from a study of tissue T cells after allogeneic stem cell transplantation. On the study more broadly: Steroid-refractory graft-versus-host disease after allogeneic hematopoietic cell transplant qualified adults for prospective research-autopsy enrollment. Graft-versus-host disease patients received grafts, four unmodified and three CD34-selected to deplete T cells.

The data were produced by immunoSEQ multiplex PCR, yet TCRdb's version contains in-frame clones alone and is incomplete. This table holds tens of thousands of clones, roughly 92% found once. The study, taken as a whole, reports: Anatomically similar tissues had similar TCR repertoires within each patient. Only a limited share of tissue TCRs appeared in blood or spleen.

The source was blood, collected before transplantation. The receptor was derived from a woman between 35 and 75 years old who later had graft-versus-host disease after an allogeneic stem cell transplant.

CDR3 loop: CAWSGGGANVLTF. Here the CDR3 DNA reads TGTGCCTGGAGTGGGGGAGGGGCCAACGTCCTGACTTTC. J is TRBJ2-6 and V is TRBV30; no reliable D call. Trimming pared 1 base from V and 4 bases from J, leaving 5 bases between. The CDR3 covers 13 residues. Germline CDR1 is GTSNPN and CDR2 is SVGIG (reference sequence).